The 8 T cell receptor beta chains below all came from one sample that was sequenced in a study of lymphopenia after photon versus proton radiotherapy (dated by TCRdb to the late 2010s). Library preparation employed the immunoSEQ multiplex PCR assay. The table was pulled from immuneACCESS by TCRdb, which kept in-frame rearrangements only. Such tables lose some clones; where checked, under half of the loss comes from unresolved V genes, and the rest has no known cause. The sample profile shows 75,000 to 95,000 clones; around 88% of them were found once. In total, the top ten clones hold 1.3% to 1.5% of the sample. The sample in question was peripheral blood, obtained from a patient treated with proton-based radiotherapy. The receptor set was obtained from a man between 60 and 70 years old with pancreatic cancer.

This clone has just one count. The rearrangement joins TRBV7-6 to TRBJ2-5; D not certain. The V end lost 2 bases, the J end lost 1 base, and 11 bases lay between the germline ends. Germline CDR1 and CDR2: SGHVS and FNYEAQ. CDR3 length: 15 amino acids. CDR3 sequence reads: CASSLRPGPQETQYF. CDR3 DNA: TGTGCCAGCAGCTTACGCCCCGGACCCCAAGAGACCCAGTACTTC.

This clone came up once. The CDR3 here is CASSLESLTYNEQFF. The CDR3 DNA reads as TGTGCCAGCAGCTTAGAATCGTTAACCTACAATGAGCAGTTCTTC. This chain uses TRBV11-3 with TRBJ2-1; D is unclear. CDR3 size: 15 residues. The V gene lost 0 bases and the J gene lost 2 bases, with 8 bases spanning the gap. CDR1 is SGHNT and CDR2 is YENEEA in the germline V gene.

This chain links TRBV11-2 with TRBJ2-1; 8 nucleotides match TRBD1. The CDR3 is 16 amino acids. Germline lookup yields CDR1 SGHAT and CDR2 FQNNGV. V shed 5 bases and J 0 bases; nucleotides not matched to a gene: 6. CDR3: CASSTRQGSSYNEQFF. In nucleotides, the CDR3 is TGTGCCAGCAGCACCCGACAGGGGAGCTCCTACAATGAGCAGTTCTTC.

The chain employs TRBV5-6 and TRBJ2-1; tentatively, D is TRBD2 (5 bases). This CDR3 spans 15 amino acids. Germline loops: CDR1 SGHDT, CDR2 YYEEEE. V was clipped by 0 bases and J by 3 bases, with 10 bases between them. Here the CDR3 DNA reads TGTGCCAGCAGCTTGGGGCGGGCGGGCTACAATGAGCAGTTCTTC. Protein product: CASSLGRAGYNEQFF. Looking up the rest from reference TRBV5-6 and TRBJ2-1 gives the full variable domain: DAGVTQSPTHLIKTRGQQVTLRCSPKSGHDTVSWYQQALGQGPQFIFQYYEEEERQRGNFPDRFSGHQFPNYSSELNVNALLLGDSALYLCASSLGRAGYNEQFFGPGTRLTVL.

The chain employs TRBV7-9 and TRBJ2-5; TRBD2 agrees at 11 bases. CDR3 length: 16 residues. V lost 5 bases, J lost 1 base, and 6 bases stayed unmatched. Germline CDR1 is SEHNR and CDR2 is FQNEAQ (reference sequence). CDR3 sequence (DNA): TGTGCCAGCAGCCGTACTAGCGGGAGCGTCCAAGAGACCCAGTACTTC. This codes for CASSRTSGSVQETQYF.

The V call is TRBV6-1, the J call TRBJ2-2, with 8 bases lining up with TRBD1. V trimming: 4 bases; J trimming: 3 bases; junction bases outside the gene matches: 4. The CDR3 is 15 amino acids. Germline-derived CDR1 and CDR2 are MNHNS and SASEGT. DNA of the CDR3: TGTGCCAGCAGTGTAGGGACAGGATACACCGGGGAGCTGTTTTTT. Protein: CASSVGTGYTGELFF.

The CDR3 sequence: CASSLAGPRNTEAFF. In DNA, the CDR3 is TGTGCCAGCAGCTTGGCGGGGCCGAGGAACACTGAAGCTTTCTTT. The V gene is TRBV5-6, the J gene TRBJ1-1; D may be TRBD1 (5 bases). CDR1 and CDR2 from the germline V gene are SGHDT and YYEEEE. The CDR3 runs to 15 residues. Deletions cut 0 bases from V and 1 base from J, with 10 bases between.

The DNA for the CDR3 is TGTGCCAGCAGCAAGGGACGGAACAATCAGCCCCAGCATTTT. The encoded protein is CASSKGRNNQPQHF. V usage is TRBV6-5 and J usage is TRBJ1-5; TRBD1 might be the D (5 bases). Trimming stripped 6 bases from V and 3 bases from J, with 12 bases between. The CDR3 extends over 14 amino acids. CDR1 MNHEY and CDR2 SVGAGI come from the germline V gene.